These T cell receptor beta chains were read from a single sample in a study of cytomegalovirus exposure and HLA in healthy donors. Repertoires were generated with immunoSEQ multiplex PCR, while TCRdb's copy carries only in-frame clones and drops some. The sample consists of roughly 120,000 clones, about three quarters of them appearing once. Sequencing was performed on PBMCs. The receptors here all came from a man aged 40-55 years in good health and CMV-seropositive. CDR3s include the opening cysteine and the closing phenylalanine or tryptophan. The order of the fields is V gene, D gene, clone size, J gene, CDR3 DNA, CDR3 protein. D genes are given only for firm matches. A row's size may be missing; if present it is once, few, many or a size class.

>TRBV5-1|NA|NA|TRBJ2-7
TGCGCCAGCAGCTTGGAGGCAGGGAACTACGAGCAGTACTTC
CASSLEAGNYEQYF
>TRBV6-1|TRBD2|NA|TRBJ2-2
TGTGCCAGCAGGTTAGCGGGACTCCCCACCGGGGAGCTGTTTTTT
CASRLAGLPTGELFF
>TRBV6-6|NA|NA|TRBJ2-7
TGTGCCAGCAGCCCCGGACAGACCTACGAGCAGTACTTC
CASSPGQTYEQYF
>TRBV7-9|TRBD2|NA|TRBJ2-5
TGTGCCAGCAGCCGCGGACTAGCGGGAGGGGAGCAGTACTTC
CASSRGLAGGEQYF
>TRBV5-1|NA|NA|TRBJ1-2
TGCGCCAGCAGTTTCACACCGGAGGCTCTTGGCTACACCTTC
CASSFTPEALGYTF
>TRBV7-6|NA|NA|TRBJ2-1
TGTGCCAGCAGCTTCACCTTTTTTGCGGATGAGCAGTTCTTC
CASSFTFFADEQFF
>TRBV5-1|TRBD2|NA|TRBJ2-1
TGCGCCACCGCGGGGGGGGATGAGCAGTTCTTC
CATAGGDEQFF
>TRBV5-1|TRBD2|NA|TRBJ2-5
TGCGCCAGCAGCCTCCGGACTAGCGGGAGGGCGGGAGAGACCCAGTACTTC
CASSLRTSGRAGETQYF
>TRBV28|TRBD1|NA|TRBJ2-7
TGTGCCAGCAGGATGGACAGGCGACAGGGCGAGCAGTACTTC
CASRMDRRQGEQYF
>TRBV27|TRBD1|NA|TRBJ2-3
TGTGCCAGCAAAGACAGGGTGCCAGATACGCAGTATTTT
CASKDRVPDTQYF
>TRBV20-1|NA|NA|TRBJ1-5
TGCAGTGCCAACAGGGAAGGGCCCCAGCATTTT
CSANREGPQHF
>TRBV18|NA|NA|TRBJ1-2
TGTGCCAGCTCACAGGGGCAGGTGGATGGCTACACCTTC
CASSQGQVDGYTF
>TRBV18|TRBD1|NA|TRBJ2-7
TGTGCCAGCTCACAGACAGGGGTGGGGGAGCAGTACTTC
CASSQTGVGEQYF
>TRBV18|NA|NA|TRBJ2-7
TGTGCCAGCTCACCATCGGTTCCTTGGACAGAGGCTTACGAGCAGTACTTC
CASSPSVPWTEAYEQYF
>TRBV29-1|TRBD1|NA|TRBJ2-7
TGCAGCGTTGAGTGGGGGGGGACAGGGGACTACGAGCAGTACTTC
CSVEWGGTGDYEQYF
>TRBV2|TRBD1|NA|TRBJ2-5
TGTGCCAGCACCCCCGGGACAGGGGGCTGGGAGACCCAGTACTTC
CASTPGTGGWETQYF
>TRBV5-6|NA|few|TRBJ2-7
TGTGCCAGCAGCTTGTTCCTCAGAGGGCAGTACTTC
CASSLFLRGQYF
>TRBV5-1|NA|NA|TRBJ1-1
TGCGCCAGCAGCTTGGCCGTAACAGGGACATCCGGCACTGAAGCTTTCTTT
CASSLAVTGTSGTEAFF
>TRBV28|TRBD1|few|TRBJ1-2
TGTGCCATCATGACAGGGGTACCCTATGGCTACACCTTC
CAIMTGVPYGYTF
>TRBV6-5|NA|NA|TRBJ1-2
TGTGCCAGCAGTTACAACGGGCGGGGGGCTAACTATGGCTACACCTTC
CASSYNGRGANYGYTF
>TRBV6-6|NA|few|TRBJ1-5
TGTGCCAGCAGCCCATCAGGGGACCAGCCCCAGCATTTT
CASSPSGDQPQHF
>TRBV5-1|TRBD2|NA|TRBJ2-1
TGCGCCAGCAGCTTGATTCCCAAAGCGGGAGGTTACAATGAGCAGTTCTTC
CASSLIPKAGGYNEQFF
>TRBV4-2|TRBD2|NA|TRBJ2-1
TGTGCCAGCAGCCAAGATACTAGCGGGTCCTACAATGAGCAGTTCTTC
CASSQDTSGSYNEQFF
>TRBV6-5|TRBD1|NA|TRBJ1-2
TGTGCCAGCAGTGAACCCAGGGGGCTCGGCTACACCTTC
CASSEPRGLGYTF
>TRBV5-1|TRBD1|NA|TRBJ1-2
TGCGCCAGCAGTTCCGGGACAGGGGGCGTTAAGAACTATGGCTACACCTTC
CASSSGTGGVKNYGYTF
>TRBV28|NA|NA|TRBJ2-1
TGTGCCAGCAGGGAAGGGGGTGGACGTCGTAATGAGCAGTTCTTC
CASREGGGRRNEQFF
>TRBV5-1|NA|NA|TRBJ2-7
TGCGCCAGCAGCCCGGCGGCTGAGCAGTACTTC
CASSPAAEQYF
>TRBV6-1|TRBD2|NA|TRBJ2-7
TGTGCCAGCAGCACTAGCGGGAGCTCCTACGAGCAGTACTTC
CASSTSGSSYEQYF
>TRBV19|NA|NA|TRBJ1-3
TGTGCCAGTAGTAATCGACAGAAATCTGGAAACACCATATATTTT
CASSNRQKSGNTIYF
>TRBV28|NA|NA|TRBJ1-2
TGCACTAGTGGGCAGGGGAATGGCTACACCTTC
CTSGQGNGYTF
>TRBV5-8|NA|NA|TRBJ1-6
TGTGCCAGCAGCCCAGGGGATTTCGATAATTCACCCCTCCACTTT
CASSPGDFDNSPLHF
>TRBV28|TRBD1|few|TRBJ1-5
TGTGCCAGCAGTCCGAGACAGGGAACCAATCAGCCCCAGCATTTT
CASSPRQGTNQPQHF